The 9 T cell receptor beta chains given below trace back to one sample, sequenced in a study of shared clonotypes between healthy human individuals. Naive CD8 cells were CD45RO-negative, positively selected for CCR7, excluding terminally differentiated effector memory CD45RA+ cells. Libraries were prepared by immunoSEQ multiplex PCR; TCRdb keeps only in-frame clonotypes and omits some of them. The table lists more than 2 million clones, about 95% of them singletons. Sequenced: naive CD8+ T cells sorted from blood. The receptors here all came from a man between 18 and 35 years old in good health.

The chain joins TRBV7-9 to TRBJ2-5, with 10 bases identical to TRBD1. The ends lost 5 bases at V and 5 bases at J; junction bases unmatched: 11. This CDR3 is built from 16 residues. Germline CDR1 and CDR2: SEHNR and FQNEAQ (reference sequence). The CDR3 nucleotides are TGTGCCAGCAGCGGCCCCGGGACAGGGGTCCCTGAGACCCAGTACTTC. Translation: CASSGPGTGVPETQYF.

The V gene is TRBV7-2, the J gene TRBJ2-5, with 8 bases identical to TRBD1. The V and J ends lost 5 bases and 3 bases, in that order; junction bases with no gene match: 14. CDR3 length: 17 amino acids. Germline CDR1 is SGHTA and CDR2 is FQGNSA. The CDR3 region has the DNA TGTGCCAGCAGCCCGGGGCCAGGGGGCGGATTCGAAGAGACCCAGTACTTC. Its protein product is CASSPGPGGGFEETQYF.

The chain links TRBV6-5 to TRBJ1-6, with D unclear. Trimming cost V 0 bases and J 11 bases, with 14 bases left between them. This CDR3 has 15 residues. The V gene's germline CDR1 is MNHEY and CDR2 SVGAGI. The DNA for the CDR3 is TGTGCCAGCAGTTACTCGGAGGGCCCGGGCGCACCCCTCCACTTT. Translated, it gives CASSYSEGPGAPLHF.

J is TRBJ2-7 and V is TRBV7-6; 7 nucleotides agree with TRBD2. In germline, CDR1 is SGHVS, CDR2 FNYEAQ. Trimming at V came to 0 bases and at J to 4 bases, leaving 18 bases not matched to a gene. The length of the CDR3 is 19 residues. CDR3 amino acids: CASSLAGKGSGPGYYEQYF. CDR3 DNA sequence: TGTGCCAGCAGCTTAGCGGGGAAGGGTAGCGGGCCGGGGTATTACGAGCAGTACTTC. Drawing the rest from reference TRBV7-6 and TRBJ2-7, the complete variable domain is GAGVSQSPRYKVTKRGQDVALRCDPISGHVSLYWYRQALGQGPEFLTYFNYEAQQDKSGLPNDRFSAERPEGSISTLTIQRTEQRDSAMYRCASSLAGKGSGPGYYEQYFGPGTRLTVT.

V gene TRBV5-1 combines with J gene TRBJ1-1; D possibly corresponds to TRBD1 (5 bases). There are 13 residues in the CDR3. Between the trimmed V and J ends, which lost 2 bases and 8 bases, there was a span of 13 bases. CDR1 and CDR2 from the germline V gene are SGHRS and YFSETQ. The CDR3 bases are TGCGCCAGCAGCTTTGGTGCCGGGACGGAAGCTTTCTTT. Its translation is CASSFGAGTEAFF.

The J gene is TRBJ1-5, the V gene TRBV28; possibly TRBD1 for D (6 bases). The germline CDR1 and CDR2 sequences are MDHEN and SYDVKM. The ends were cut back, 8 bases at V and 2 bases at J, with 16 bases in the middle. This CDR3 has 15 amino acids. The chain's CDR3 is CASDQGSGGNQPQHF. CDR3 coding DNA: TGTGCCAGCGATCAGGGGAGCGGGGGCAATCAGCCCCAGCATTTT.

The rearrangement links TRBV30 to TRBJ2-7; D may be TRBD2 (6 bases). V was cut by 3 bases and J by 0 bases, with 18 bases left in between. Germline V gives CDR1 GTSNPN, CDR2 SVGIG (reference sequence). The CDR3 totals 16 residues. The DNA for the CDR3 is TGTGCCTGGAGAGCGCGGGACGGCAGTCGCTCCTACGAGCAGTACTTC. It is translated as CAWRARDGSRSYEQYF.

The V and J genes are TRBV11-2 and TRBJ2-1, with 14 nucleotides matching TRBD2. The CDR3 is made up of 19 amino acids. Germline loops: CDR1 SGHAT, CDR2 FQNNGV. Trimming took 1 base from V and 1 from J; bases not matched to a gene: 6. For the CDR3, the DNA is TGTGCCAGCAGCTTAGGACTAGCGGGGGGGCCATTTTCCTACAATGAGCAGTTCTTC. Translated: CASSLGLAGGPFSYNEQFF.

The chain carries TRBV11-2 and TRBJ2-3; a weak D match, TRBD2 (7 bases). Trimming shortened V by 1 base and J by 0 bases, and 17 bases separated the two germline ends. The CDR3 is made up of 18 amino acids. Germline V gene lookup returns CDR1 SGHAT and CDR2 FQNNGV. CDR3 coding DNA: TGTGCCAGCAGCTTAGTGGGGCACGGGGGGCCCAGCACAGATACGCAGTATTTT. Its protein product is CASSLVGHGGPSTDTQYF.